The rows below give T cell receptor beta chains drawn from one sample of a study of blood T cell repertoires in COVID-19. TCRdb's table, derived via immunoSEQ multiplex PCR, lists solely in-frame clones and lacks some. The data show 120,000 to 150,000 clones, with about nine tenths seen just once and 2% to 2.5% held by the top ten. Sequenced input: peripheral blood. The receptor set was obtained from a human donor in a cohort sampled during active COVID-19. Each CDR3 is given with its conserved first and last residue. D genes are given only for firm matches. Some rows have no size entry. The others give once, few or many, or a class for an expanded clone.

CDR3aa	CDR3nt	abundance	j_gene	d_gene	v_gene
CASSLQGTSYNEQFF	TGTGCCAGCAGCCTTCAGGGGACCTCCTACAATGAGCAGTTCTTC	-	TRBJ2-1	-	TRBV7-3
CSVRPGNNQPQHF	TGCAGCGTTAGGCCAGGCAACAATCAGCCCCAGCATTTT	-	TRBJ1-5	-	TRBV29-1
CASSLQSVQFF	TGTGCCAGCAGTTTACAGTCGGTGCAGTTCTTC	-	TRBJ2-1	-	TRBV6-6
CASSPTAPNYEQYF	TGTGCCAGCAGCCCGACAGCCCCCAACTACGAGCAGTACTTC	-	TRBJ2-7	-	TRBV11-2
CATSDPTGTSLWGGDEQFF	TGTGCCACCAGTGACCCGACCGGGACTAGTCTCTGGGGTGGCGATGAGCAGTTCTTC	-	TRBJ2-1	TRBD2	TRBV24-1
CASSSLRPTGGGIYQPQHF	TGTGCCAGCAGCTCCTTACGACCGACAGGGGGTGGTATATATCAGCCCCAGCATTTT	-	TRBJ1-5	TRBD1	TRBV7-4
CASSLDLNTGELFF	TGTGCCAGCAGCTTAGACCTGAACACCGGGGAGCTGTTTTTT	-	TRBJ2-2	-	TRBV11-2
CASSLGAGGGTSYEQYF	TGTGCCAGCAGCCTGGGGGCGGGCGGGGGGACCTCCTACGAGCAGTACTTC	-	TRBJ2-7	TRBD2	TRBV5-4
CASAPRTASGSSEQYF	TGTGCCAGCGCCCCTCGAACGGCCAGCGGGAGTTCCGAGCAGTACTTC	-	TRBJ2-7	TRBD2	TRBV11-2
CASSYLDRGRVDTQYF	TGTGCCAGCAGTTACCTGGACAGGGGGCGCGTAGATACGCAGTATTTT	-	TRBJ2-3	TRBD1	TRBV28
CASSYGTGYYEQYF	TGTGCCAGCAGTTACGGGACAGGGTACTACGAGCAGTACTTC	-	TRBJ2-7	TRBD1	TRBV6-5
CASSSAGGTDTQYF	TGTGCCAGCAGCAGTGCGGGAGGCACAGATACGCAGTATTTT	-	TRBJ2-3	TRBD2	TRBV7-3
CASSHPGLAANTGELFF	TGTGCCAGCAGCCACCCGGGACTAGCGGCGAACACCGGGGAGCTGTTTTTT	-	TRBJ2-2	TRBD2	TRBV14
CASSQGVLDTAYEQYF	TGCGCCAGCAGCCAAGGAGTTTTAGACACTGCCTACGAGCAGTACTTC	-	TRBJ2-7	-	TRBV4-1
CASISRGRGNQPQHF	TGTGCCAGCATCTCTAGGGGCAGGGGCAATCAGCCCCAGCATTTT	once	TRBJ1-5	-	TRBV3-1/TRBV3-2
CASSFRRENGYTF	TGTGCCAGCAGCTTTCGACGGGAGAATGGCTACACCTTC	once	TRBJ1-2	-	TRBV7-2
CASSLTRAETQYF	TGTGCCAGCAGCTTAACCAGGGCGGAGACCCAGTACTTC	once	TRBJ2-5	-	TRBV7-3
CASSPHLQFGGGDTQYF	TGTGCCAGCAGCCCACACCTCCAGTTCGGGGGTGGAGATACGCAGTATTTT	-	TRBJ2-3	-	TRBV5-5
CASSNGGTAVYGYTF	TGTGCCAGTAGTAATGGGGGGACGGCCGTCTATGGCTACACCTTC	few	TRBJ1-2	-	TRBV19
CASTLPGQGAHEQYF	TGTGCCAGCACCCTCCCGGGACAGGGGGCCCACGAGCAGTACTTC	-	TRBJ2-7	TRBD1	TRBV28
CASSLAGGLAGGRLGETQYF	TGTGCCAGCAGCTTAGCGGGGGGACTAGCGGGAGGTAGATTAGGAGAGACCCAGTACTTC	-	TRBJ2-5	TRBD2	TRBV7-2
CASSLGWRQTAGGETQYF	TGTGCCAGCAGCTTAGGGTGGCGGCAAACTGCTGGGGGGGAGACCCAGTACTTC	-	TRBJ2-5	-	TRBV13